Each of the 6 T cell receptor beta chains below was sequenced from the same sample in a study of T-cell memory formation after mild COVID-19. TCRdb re-derived calls from the 5' RACE reads in MiXCR, one entry per CDR3 protein. The sample lists under 200,000 distinct CDR3 sequences; 11% were seen once. Sequencing input: PBMCs or a T cell subset sorted from them (not recorded which). The source is a man aged 18 to 29 who had mild COVID-19 (a few samples of this study predate the infection). Cell type and time point are not known.

The V and J genes are TRBV6-5 and TRBJ2-5; 9 positions agree with TRBD1. With 8 bases clipped from V and 2 bases from J, the junction kept 0 bases outside the gene matches. Germline V lookup: CDR1 MNHEY, CDR2 SVGAGI. There are 12 residues in the CDR3. The chain's CDR3 is CASGQGQETQYF. The DNA of the CDR3 is TGTGCCAGCGGACAGGGGCAAGAGACCCAGTACTTC.

In the case of this clonotype: Possible read error: a much larger clone is one base away. The chain joins TRBV20-1 to TRBJ2-2; possible D gene TRBD1, 7 bases. The germline V gene has CDR1 DFQATT and CDR2 SNEGSKA (reference sequence). The length of the CDR3 is 14 residues. CDR3 nucleotides: TGCAGTGCTAGTCCGGGACAGAACACCGGGGGGCTGTTTTTT. Encoded protein: CSASPGQNTGGLFF.

This clonotype was counted many times. The V and J genes are TRBV7-2 and TRBJ2-5, with 8 bases identical to TRBD1. J was trimmed by 4 bases and V by 5 bases; bases with no gene match: 6. CDR3 length equals 14 residues. Per germline, CDR1 SGHTA and CDR2 FQGNSA. DNA of the CDR3: TGTGCCAGCAGCCGCCAGGGGGCGGGAGAGACCCAGTACTTC. It is translated as CASSRQGAGETQYF. The variable domain in full, completed from reference TRBV7-2 and TRBJ2-5, reads GAGVSQSPSNKVTEKGKDVELRCDPISGHTALYWYRQSLGQGLEFLIYFQGNSAPDKSGLPSDRFSAERTGGSVSTLTIQRTQQEDSAVYLCASSRQGAGETQYFGPGTRLLVL.

This clonotype was found a few times. This sequence joins TRBV7-2 and TRBJ2-1, with TRBD1 matching over 7 bases. There are 15 residues in the CDR3. CDR1 and CDR2 from the germline V gene are SGHTA and FQGNSA. The ends lost 2 bases at V and 6 bases at J; junction bases unmatched: 7. CDR3 sequence reads: CASSLQGDTGNEQFF. The CDR3 DNA follows: TGTGCCAGCAGCTTACAGGGGGATACCGGCAATGAGCAGTTCTTC.

The chain combines TRBV5-1 with TRBJ2-2, with D maybe TRBD2 (5 bases). CDR3 length: 12 amino acids. The V gene's germline CDR1 is SGHRS and CDR2 YFSETQ. Trimming cost V 5 bases and J 6 bases, with 8 bases left between them. The CDR3 loop reads CASRDGAGELFF. The CDR3 DNA reads TGCGCCAGCAGAGACGGGGCCGGGGAGCTGTTTTTT.

The chain couples TRBV5-1 to TRBJ2-2; 8 nucleotides agree with TRBD1. CDR1 and CDR2 (germline): SGHRS, YFSETQ. CDR3 length equals 15 residues. V was pared by 4 bases and J by 7 bases, with 9 bases of the junction left unmatched. This chain's CDR3 is CASSLFLTGDGELFF. Written as DNA, the CDR3 is TGCGCCAGCAGCCTATTCTTGACAGGGGACGGGGAGCTGTTTTTT.